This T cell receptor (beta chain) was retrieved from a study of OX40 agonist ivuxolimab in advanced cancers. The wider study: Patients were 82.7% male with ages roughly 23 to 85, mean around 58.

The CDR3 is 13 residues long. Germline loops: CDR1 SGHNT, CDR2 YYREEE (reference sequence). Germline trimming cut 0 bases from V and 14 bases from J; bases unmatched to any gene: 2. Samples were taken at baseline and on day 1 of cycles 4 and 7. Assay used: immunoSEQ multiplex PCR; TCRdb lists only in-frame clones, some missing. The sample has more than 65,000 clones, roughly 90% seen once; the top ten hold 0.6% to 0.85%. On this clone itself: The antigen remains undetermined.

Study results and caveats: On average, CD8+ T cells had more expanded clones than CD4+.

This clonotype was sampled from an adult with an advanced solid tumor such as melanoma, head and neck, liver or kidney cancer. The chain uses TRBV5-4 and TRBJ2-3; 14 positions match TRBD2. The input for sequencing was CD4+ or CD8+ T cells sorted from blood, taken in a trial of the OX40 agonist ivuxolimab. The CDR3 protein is CASSLGGTSGRYF. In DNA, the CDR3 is TGTGCCAGCAGCTTGGGGGGGACTAGCGGGAGGTATTTT.